Below, one T cell receptor (beta chain) is given with its context. The sample is drawn from a study of Ad26.COV2.S vaccination and SARS-CoV-2 variants. Turning to the study itself: Ad26.COV2.S shots went into the muscle once or twice, 56 days apart.

This sample's treatment: 15 to 20 received Ad26.COV2.S at low or high dose, single or two shots; a few received placebo; per-sample allocation not given. The study sampled participants on day 63 after the first vaccine or placebo injection. Vaccine was an Ad26 vector expressing Wuhan-strain SARS-CoV-2 spike. After removal of 3 bases from V and 6 bases from J, the junction contained 7 bases not matched to a gene. The CDR3 is made up of 14 amino acids. Germline V lookup: CDR1 SGHRS, CDR2 YFSETQ. Some clones are missing from TCRdb's copy, which holds only in-frame ones; the method was immunoSEQ multiplex PCR. The sample carries roughly 240,000 clones, roughly 88% recorded once.

Sequenced material: peripheral blood, taken in a trial of Ad26.COV2.S vaccine versus placebo. The sequence derives from a person between 18 and 65 years old who received the Ad26.COV2.S COVID-19 vaccine or a placebo. The chain uses TRBV5-1 and TRBJ2-7; TRBD2 aligns across 9 bases. The DNA for the CDR3 is TGCGCCAGCAGCTATTATAGCGGGAGAGCCGAGCAGTACTTC. Protein sequence: CASSYYSGRAEQYF.